This T cell receptor (beta chain) appears in the sequencing data of a study of cytomegalovirus exposure and HLA in healthy donors. Profiled with immunoSEQ multiplex PCR; TCRdb holds only in-frame clones, not every one. The sample contains 150,000 to 200,000 clones, about 90% of which appear only once. The CDR3 contains 13 residues. Germline values: CDR1 MNHEY, CDR2 SMNVEV (reference sequence). Trimming removed 3 bases from V and 6 bases from J, with 9 bases in between. Sequenced sample: PBMCs. The TCR was taken from a woman under 30 in good health and CMV-seropositive. The genes are TRBV27 and TRBJ1-5, with no clear D. CDR3 residues: CASSLSERQPQHF. The CDR3 nucleotides read TGTGCCAGCAGTTTGTCAGAGCGTCAGCCCCAGCATTTT.